The 13 T cell receptor beta chains below all came from one sample that was sequenced in a study of cytomegalovirus exposure and HLA in healthy donors. Vbeta (60) and Jbeta (13) primers were used in the PCR. The table came from immunoSEQ multiplex PCR; TCRdb's copy has only in-frame clones and leaves some out. This table holds some 210,000 clones, 70% to 80% found once. The sample consisted of PBMCs. Every receptor here comes from a male donor in good health and CMV-seronegative.

CDR3 coding DNA: TGTGCCAGCAAAGGGACAGCTCGCTCGGGTGAGCAGTACTTC. It translates to CASKGTARSGEQYF. The chain is built from TRBV6-1 and TRBJ2-7; 7 bases agree with TRBD1. The V and J ends lost 7 bases and 7 bases, in that order; junction bases with no gene match: 13. The CDR3 is 14 residues long. Germline CDR1 is MNHNS and CDR2 is SASEGT.

V is TRBV25-1 and J is TRBJ2-7, with D possibly being TRBD1 (6 bases). The CDR3 length is 14 residues. Germline V lookup: CDR1 MGHDK, CDR2 SYGVNS. Trimming took off 2 bases at V and 3 bases at J, with 11 bases between the two ends. The CDR3 nucleotides read TGTGCCAGCAGTGAAGCAGGGGAAATCTACGAGCAGTACTTC. This gives the protein CASSEAGEIYEQYF.

This chain uses TRBV6-6 with TRBJ1-5, with 7 bases identical to TRBD1. Germline CDR1 reads MNHNY; CDR2 reads SVGAGI (reference sequence). With V trimmed by 6 bases and J by 4 bases, 9 bases remained unmatched. The CDR3 contains 15 residues. The CDR3 spells CASSPLGQANQPQHF. The CDR3 DNA is TGTGCCAGCAGCCCCCTTGGACAGGCGAATCAGCCCCAGCATTTT.

This clone was found a few times. The chain is built from TRBV5-1 and TRBJ1-1, with D possibly being TRBD1 (5 bases). V dropped 0 bases and J dropped 4 bases, with 13 bases sitting between them. Looked up from germline, CDR1 is SGHRS and CDR2 is YFSETQ. This CDR3 spans 15 amino acids. For the CDR3, the DNA is TGCGCCAGCAGCTTGGGGGACTACGGACGCACTGAAGCTTTCTTT. This codes for CASSLGDYGRTEAFF.

The sample holds a few counts of this clone. The chain recombines TRBV2 with TRBJ1-1; D is ambiguous. Trimming stripped 8 bases from V and 4 bases from J, with 8 bases between. This CDR3 region has 11 residues. CDR1 is SNHLY and CDR2 is FYNNEI in the germline V gene. The CDR3 sequence: CASGRSTEAFF. CDR3 nucleotides: TGTGCCAGCGGTAGGAGCACTGAAGCTTTCTTT. Full variable domain (outside the CDR3, taken from reference TRBV2 and TRBJ1-1): EPEVTQTPSHQVTQMGQEVILRCVPISNHLYFYWYRQILGQKVEFLVSFYNNEISEKSEIFDDQFSVERPDGSNFTLKIRSTKLEDSAMYFCASGRSTEAFFGQGTRLTVV.

V is TRBV27 and J is TRBJ2-1, with TRBD2 identical over 9 bases. Trimming took 0 bases from V and 4 from J; bases not matched to a gene: 4. The length of the CDR3 is 16 residues. Germline loops: CDR1 MNHEY, CDR2 SMNVEV (reference sequence). The CDR3 loop is CASSLSGAGGYNEQFF. CDR3 DNA: TGTGCCAGCAGTTTATCGGGGGCGGGAGGGTACAATGAGCAGTTCTTC.

The chain uses TRBV19 and TRBJ1-2; TRBD1 matches 8 bases. From germline, CDR1 is LNHDA and CDR2 SQIVND (reference sequence). The ends lost 9 bases at V and 2 bases at J; junction bases unmatched: 2. CDR3 length: 12 amino acids. As DNA, the CDR3 is TGTGCCAGCGACAGGGGAAACTATGGCTACACCTTC. Encoded protein: CASDRGNYGYTF.

The V call is TRBV30, the J call TRBJ1-2; D is unresolved. This CDR3 region has 14 residues. Trimming removed 0 bases from V and 6 bases from J, with 14 bases in between. Germline V gene data show CDR1 as GTSNPN and CDR2 as SVGIG (reference sequence). In DNA form, the CDR3 reads TGTGCCTGGAGTGTAGCCCCGGGGTCTCATGGCTACACCTTC. This encodes CAWSVAPGSHGYTF.

This clone showed up just once. The chain combines TRBV27 with TRBJ2-7, with TRBD2 identical over 13 bases. J gave up 3 bases and V 2 bases, and 4 bases lay outside the gene matches. The CDR3 has 16 amino acids. Germline V CDR1 and CDR2: MNHEY, SMNVEV (reference sequence). CDR3: CASSLDWTSGSYEQYF. The CDR3 region has the DNA TGTGCCAGCAGTTTAGACTGGACTAGCGGGAGCTACGAGCAGTACTTC.

The chain links TRBV9 to TRBJ2-2, with TRBD2 identical over 11 bases. Germline CDR1 reads SGDLS; CDR2 reads YYNGEE. CDR3 length: 17 residues. V trimming: 2 bases; J trimming: 1 base; junction bases outside the gene matches: 4. CDR3 loop: CASSVTSGRLNTGELFF. The CDR3 DNA sequence: TGTGCCAGCAGCGTTACTAGCGGGAGACTGAACACCGGGGAGCTGTTTTTT. The full variable domain, completed using reference TRBV9 and TRBJ2-2, is DSGVTQTPKHLITATGQRVTLRCSPRSGDLSVYWYQQSLDQGLQFLIQYYNGEERAKGNILERFSAQQFPDLHSELNLSSLELGDSALYFCASSVTSGRLNTGELFFGEGSRLTVL.

In regard to this clone: The sample contains more than one DNA sequence encoding this CDR3. J is TRBJ1-1 and V is TRBV28; D possibly corresponds to TRBD1 (6 bases). V lost 3 bases to trimming and J lost 1 base, with 6 bases between them. There are 13 residues in the CDR3. Germline CDR1 and CDR2: MDHEN and SYDVKM. This CDR3 is CASSFRGNTEAFF. The CDR3 DNA reads TGTGCCAGCAGTTTCAGGGGGAACACTGAAGCTTTCTTT.

The chain uses TRBV15 and TRBJ1-5, with 7 bases aligning to TRBD1. The CDR3 runs to 14 residues. Looked up from germline, CDR1 is LNHNV and CDR2 is YYDKDF (reference sequence). The ends lost 8 bases at V and 6 bases at J; junction bases unmatched: 10. The CDR3, as DNA: TGTGCCACCCGGCCAGGGGGAACCCGTCAGCCCCAGCATTTT. Translation gives CATRPGGTRQPQHF.

This chain uses TRBV30 with TRBJ2-7; 9 nucleotides align to TRBD2. This CDR3 spans 14 amino acids. From germline, CDR1 is GTSNPN and CDR2 SVGIG (reference sequence). J was trimmed by 3 bases and V by 4 bases; bases with no gene match: 7. The CDR3 spells CAWMGSGSSYEQYF. The CDR3, as DNA: TGTGCCTGGATGGGTAGCGGGAGTAGCTACGAGCAGTACTTC.